Each of the 14 T cell receptor beta chains below was sequenced from the same sample in a study of blood T cell repertoires in COVID-19. Clones were sequenced by immunoSEQ multiplex PCR, and TCRdb holds only the in-frame ones, with some missing. The sample holds approximately 300,000 clones; more than 70% are singletons and the top ten take roughly 6.7%. Input material: peripheral blood. The origin of the receptors is a man between 18 and 35 years old who had recovered from COVID-19.

The chain carries TRBV6-1 and TRBJ1-1; TRBD1 might be the D (6 bases). CDR1 and CDR2 from the germline V gene are MNHNS and SASEGT. The CDR3 is 15 amino acids. V was clipped by 1 base and J by 0 bases, with 9 bases between them. The CDR3 loop reads CASSEGGLMNTEAFF. In DNA, the CDR3 is TGTGCCAGCAGTGAAGGGGGGCTGATGAACACTGAAGCTTTCTTT.

This chain links TRBV18 with TRBJ1-5; D is unclear. V gave up 3 bases and J gave up 6 bases, with 9 bases separating them. The CDR3 covers 13 residues. From germline, CDR1 is KGHSH and CDR2 LQKENI. CDR3 nucleotide sequence: TGTGCCAGCTCACCTTCGGAGAGTCAGCCCCAGCATTTT. Amino acids: CASSPSESQPQHF.

The V gene is TRBV19, the J gene TRBJ1-1; 8 positions match TRBD1. The CDR3 totals 14 residues. In germline, CDR1 is LNHDA, CDR2 SQIVND (reference sequence). V was pared by 3 bases and J by 6 bases, with 6 bases of the junction left unmatched. The CDR3 region has the DNA TGTGCCAGTAGTATCAATAACAGGGGGTCTGAAGCTTTCTTT. Its translation is CASSINNRGSEAFF.

The rearrangement links TRBV7-2 to TRBJ1-1; 7 bases agree with TRBD1. The J segment lost 4 bases and the V segment lost 5 bases, leaving 7 bases of the junction unmatched. The CDR3 is made up of 14 amino acids. The germline CDR1 and CDR2 sequences are SGHTA and FQGNSA. The CDR3 DNA follows: TGTGCCAGCAGCCGTAGACAGGGCGTCACTGAAGCTTTCTTT. It yields the protein CASSRRQGVTEAFF.

This clone is a singleton in its sample. The V gene is TRBV15, the J gene TRBJ2-7, with unresolved D. CDR3 size: 17 residues. Germline V lookup: CDR1 LNHNV, CDR2 YYDKDF (reference sequence). Trimming took 3 bases from V and 0 from J, leaving 18 bases between them. CDR3 in DNA: TGTGCCACCAGCAGGCAATCAACCCATTACTTCTCCTACGAGCAGTACTTC. The encoded protein is CATSRQSTHYFSYEQYF. The full variable domain, its missing parts supplied by reference TRBV15 and TRBJ2-7, is DAMVIQNPRYQVTQFGKPVTLSCSQTLNHNVMYWYQQKSSQAPKLLFHYYDKDFNNEADTPDNFQSRRPNTSFCFLDIRSPGLGDTAMYLCATSRQSTHYFSYEQYFGPGTRLTVT.

The table lists this clone with a count of one. The rearrangement joins TRBV7-8 to TRBJ1-1; a weak D match, TRBD1 (5 bases). The V gene's germline CDR1 is SGHVS and CDR2 FQNEAQ. There are 14 residues in the CDR3. V was trimmed by 1 base and J by 2 bases, leaving 8 bases between them. CDR3 residues: CASSLERGNTEAFF. The CDR3 DNA follows: TGTGCCAGCAGCTTAGAAAGGGGTAACACTGAAGCTTTCTTT.

A single count supports this clone. This sequence joins TRBV4-3 and TRBJ2-5; the D gene is possibly TRBD1 (5 bases). Trimming stripped 0 bases from V and 1 base from J, with 9 bases between. This CDR3 has 15 residues. Per germline, CDR1 LGHNA and CDR2 YSLEER. Written as DNA, the CDR3 is TGCGCCAGCAGCCAAGATTTACAGGCCCAAGAGACCCAGTACTTC. This translates into CASSQDLQAQETQYF.

The table lists this clone with a count of one. This sequence joins TRBV10-3 and TRBJ2-3; 11 nucleotides align to TRBD2. V lost 6 bases to trimming and J lost 2 bases; unmatched junction nucleotides: 1. The germline V gene encodes CDR1 ENHRY and CDR2 SYGVKD. The CDR3 sequence is 14 residues long. The CDR3 spells CAIRTSGITDTQYF. As DNA, the CDR3 is TGTGCCATCAGGACTAGCGGGATCACAGATACGCAGTATTTT.

The V call is TRBV7-9, the J call TRBJ1-4, with D unresolved. CDR1 and CDR2 from the germline V gene are SEHNR and FQNEAQ (reference sequence). V lost 1 base, J lost 7 bases, and 13 bases lay in between. The CDR3 has 15 residues. DNA of the CDR3: TGTGCCAGCAGCTTAGGAGGGTTATATGGTGAAAAACTGTTTTTT. This translates into CASSLGGLYGEKLFF.

V gene TRBV14 combines with J gene TRBJ1-6; no clear D. The V gene lost 4 bases and the J gene lost 10 bases, with 8 bases spanning the gap. The germline V gene has CDR1 SGHDN and CDR2 FVKESK. This CDR3 has 12 amino acids. This chain's CDR3 is CASSLSRSPLHF. DNA of the CDR3: TGTGCCAGCAGCCTCAGCAGGTCACCCCTCCACTTT.

This sequence joins TRBV19 and TRBJ1-5; D perhaps matches TRBD1 (5 bases). Between the trimmed V and J ends, which lost 7 bases and 4 bases, there was a span of 8 bases. CDR1 LNHDA and CDR2 SQIVND come from the germline V gene (reference sequence). CDR3 length: 12 residues. In DNA, the CDR3 is TGTGCCAGTAATCGGGGGAATCAGCCCCAGCATTTT. Translating it yields CASNRGNQPQHF.

The chain employs TRBV4-2 and TRBJ1-2, with 8 bases fitting TRBD1. The CDR3 runs to 16 residues. V trimming: 0 bases; J trimming: 4 bases; junction bases outside the gene matches: 7. CDR1 is LGHNA, CDR2 YNFKEQ, per germline. This CDR3 reads CASSQDWSGTGYGYTF. The CDR3 bases are TGTGCCAGCAGCCAAGATTGGTCTGGGACAGGCTATGGCTACACCTTC.

This chain links TRBV10-1 with TRBJ2-7; 7 nucleotides align to TRBD2. V lost 6 bases to trimming and J lost 6 bases; unmatched junction nucleotides: 11. CDR3 length: 14 residues. Germline CDR1 is WNHNN and CDR2 is SYGVQD (reference sequence). The CDR3 loop is CASSDSLAKREQYF. CDR3 nucleotides: TGCGCCAGCAGCGACTCACTAGCGAAACGCGAGCAGTACTTC.

The chain joins TRBV5-1 to TRBJ2-1; D not resolved. This CDR3 has 16 residues. CDR1 is SGHRS, CDR2 YFSETQ, per germline. V lost 1 base, J lost 6 bases, and 17 bases lay in between. The CDR3 sequence is CASSLTVSEGRNEQFF. The CDR3 DNA is TGCGCCAGCAGCTTGACAGTTTCGGAAGGCCGCAATGAGCAGTTCTTC.